This T cell receptor beta chain was documented in a study of spatial heterogeneity in lung cancer. Study-level information: Detection consistently captured more beta-chain sequences than alpha-chain sequences. More than 8.5 raw reads, on average, carried each unique TCR and UMI combination.

The library protocol tagged each TCR cDNA with a unique molecular identifier. TCRdb reprocessed the 5' RACE reads with MiXCR, giving one entry per CDR3 protein. Seen here are around 60,000 distinct CDR3 sequences, around 8.2% observed once, and the top ten hold over 12%. The time point is: sample taken at primary tumor resection. Unsorted tumor, nontumor lung tissue or cryopreserved PBMC supplied the whole RNA. Donors were roughly 72 untreated early-stage non-small cell lung cancer patients. This clonotype has just a few counts. The V gene end was trimmed by 3 bases and the J gene end by 3 bases; junction bases not matched to a gene: 6. Per the germline V gene, CDR1 is LNHDA and CDR2 is SQIVND (reference sequence). The CDR3 has 16 residues.

Sequenced here: PBMCs, sampled at surgery. This chain uses TRBV19 with TRBJ2-7; TRBD1 matches at 12 bases. The TCR comes from a female donor with early-stage non-small cell lung cancer. CDR3 DNA: TGTGCCAGTAGTATGCCGGGACAGGGGGCTATCTACGAGCAGTACTTC. Protein sequence: CASSMPGQGAIYEQYF.